The 2 T cell receptor beta chains reported below all come from one sample, sequenced in a study of blood T cell repertoires in COVID-19. Generated by immunoSEQ multiplex PCR, the TCRdb table keeps only in-frame clones and is missing some. The top ten hold around 3.9% of the sample, which has 350,000 or so clones, approximately 89% seen once. What was sequenced was peripheral blood. The receptors originated from a woman aged 55 to 70 with COVID-19, enrolled during active disease.

The genes are TRBV12-3 or TRBV12-4 and TRBJ1-5; D call uncertain. The V end lost 2 bases, the J end lost 6 bases, and 8 bases lay between the germline ends. This CDR3 comprises 13 residues. The CDR3: CASSLFAGQPQHF. For the CDR3, the DNA is TGTGCCAGCAGTTTATTTGCGGGTCAGCCCCAGCATTTT.

CDR3 coding DNA: TGTGCCAGCAGCGACCGGACAGGTAGCACAGATACGCAGTATTTT. Protein: CASSDRTGSTDTQYF. The rearrangement joins TRBV2 to TRBJ2-3; TRBD1 aligns across 7 bases. The CDR3 is made up of 15 amino acids. With 6 bases clipped from V and 0 bases from J, the junction kept 6 bases outside the gene matches. Germline V gene lookup returns CDR1 SNHLY and CDR2 FYNNEI.